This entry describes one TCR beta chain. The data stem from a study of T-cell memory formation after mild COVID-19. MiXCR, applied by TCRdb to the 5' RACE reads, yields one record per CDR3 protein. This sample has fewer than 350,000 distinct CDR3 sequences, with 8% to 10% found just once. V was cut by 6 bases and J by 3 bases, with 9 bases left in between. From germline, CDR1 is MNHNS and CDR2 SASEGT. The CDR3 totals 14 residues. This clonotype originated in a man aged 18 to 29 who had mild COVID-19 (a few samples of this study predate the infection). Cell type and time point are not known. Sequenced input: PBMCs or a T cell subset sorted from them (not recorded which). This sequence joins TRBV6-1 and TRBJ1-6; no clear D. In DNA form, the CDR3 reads TGTGCCAGCAGCCTGATGGGCTATAATTCACCCCTCCACTTT. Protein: CASSLMGYNSPLHF.